The clone carrying this T cell receptor (beta chain) was recorded once. Recruitment covered some 25 US areas and drew participants whose ages spanned roughly 18 to 100 years. This table comes from immunoSEQ multiplex PCR, and its TCRdb copy is limited to in-frame clones, with some not included. The data contain some 250,000 clones, 90% to 95% of them singletons. This sample stems from a study of blood T cell repertoires in COVID-19. This CDR3 comprises 16 residues. Germline CDR1 and CDR2: SEHNR and FQNEAQ (reference sequence). The ends lost 5 bases at V and 0 bases at J; junction bases unmatched: 6. The J gene is TRBJ2-2, the V gene TRBV7-9, with 7 nucleotides matching TRBD1. This TCR was recovered from a human donor in a cohort exposed to, infected with or recovered from COVID-19 (not recorded which). The donor label of this sample is uncertain. The sequenced material came from PBMCs or T cells enriched from blood (not recorded which). The CDR3 spells CASSLTGQSNTGELFF. For the CDR3, the DNA is TGTGCCAGCAGCCTAACGGGACAGTCGAACACCGGGGAGCTGTTTTTT.